This TCR beta chain was obtained from a study of blood T cell repertoires in COVID-19. Study details: COVID-19 samples from acute and convalescent phases originated in the United States, Italy and Spain. T cells, B-cell-depleted T cells, or PBMCs supplied cDNA or gDNA.

Here immunoSEQ multiplex PCR was the method, and the copy in TCRdb shows in-frame clones only, minus some. The repertoire holds 190,000 or so clones, around 80% seen once, with 10% to 15% in the top ten. Seattle enrolled patients during active infection and tracked them longitudinally. The clonotype originates from a woman older than 75 with COVID-19, enrolled during active disease. Sequenced material: peripheral blood.

As DNA, the CDR3 is TGTGCCAGCAGTCCATTCAGGGGTCGGAATGAGCAGTTCTTC. It is translated as CASSPFRGRNEQFF. The V call is TRBV6-5, the J call TRBJ2-1; D perhaps matches TRBD1 (6 bases). Trimming took 5 bases from V and 7 from J, leaving 15 bases between them. CDR1 and CDR2 (germline): MNHEY, SVGAGI. The CDR3 is 14 residues long.